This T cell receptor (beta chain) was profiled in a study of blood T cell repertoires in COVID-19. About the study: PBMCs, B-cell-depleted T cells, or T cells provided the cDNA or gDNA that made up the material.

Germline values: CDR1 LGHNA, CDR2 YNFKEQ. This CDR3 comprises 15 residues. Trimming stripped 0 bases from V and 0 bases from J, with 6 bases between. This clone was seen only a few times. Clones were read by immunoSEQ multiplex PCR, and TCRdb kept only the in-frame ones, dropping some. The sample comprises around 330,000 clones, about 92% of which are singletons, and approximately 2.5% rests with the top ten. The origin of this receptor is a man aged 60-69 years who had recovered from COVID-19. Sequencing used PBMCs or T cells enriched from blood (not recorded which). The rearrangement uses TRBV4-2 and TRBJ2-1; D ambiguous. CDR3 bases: TGTGCCAGCAGCCAAGATCTAAGCTCCTACAATGAGCAGTTCTTC. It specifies CASSQDLSSYNEQFF.